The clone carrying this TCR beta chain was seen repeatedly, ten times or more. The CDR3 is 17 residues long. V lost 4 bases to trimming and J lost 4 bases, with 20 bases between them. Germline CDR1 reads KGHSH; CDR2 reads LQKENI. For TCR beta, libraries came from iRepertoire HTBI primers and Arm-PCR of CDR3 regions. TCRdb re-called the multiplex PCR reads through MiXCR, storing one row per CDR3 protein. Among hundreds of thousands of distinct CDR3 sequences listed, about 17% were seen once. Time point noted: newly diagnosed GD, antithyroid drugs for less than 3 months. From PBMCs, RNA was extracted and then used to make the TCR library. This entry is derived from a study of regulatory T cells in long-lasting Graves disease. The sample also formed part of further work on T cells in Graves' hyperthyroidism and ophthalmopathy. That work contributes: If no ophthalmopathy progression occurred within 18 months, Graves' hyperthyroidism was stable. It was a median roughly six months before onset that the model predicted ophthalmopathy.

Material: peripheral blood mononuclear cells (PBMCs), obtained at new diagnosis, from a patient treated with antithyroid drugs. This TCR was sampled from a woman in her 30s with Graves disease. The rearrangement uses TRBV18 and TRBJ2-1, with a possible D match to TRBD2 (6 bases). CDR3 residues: CASSLTSSAGGYNEQFF. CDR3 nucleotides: TGTGCCAGCTCACTTACCTCCTCGGCAGGAGGGTACAATGAGCAGTTCTTC.